Here is one T cell receptor beta chain with its context. This sample stems from a study of blood T cell repertoires in COVID-19. The overall study: The origin of the acute and convalescent COVID-19 samples was the United States, Italy and Spain. T cells, B-cell-depleted T cells, or PBMCs provided the cDNA or gDNA that served as material.

Germline V lookup: CDR1 MNHEY, CDR2 SMNVEV (reference sequence). The CDR3 is made up of 12 amino acids. V was shortened by 6 bases and J by 6 bases, with 8 bases between the two germline ends. The data were produced by immunoSEQ multiplex PCR, yet TCRdb's version contains in-frame clones alone and is incomplete. The data show 140,000 or so clones, with around 86% seen just once and around 8.8% held by the top ten. This chain connects TRBV27 to TRBJ1-4; D may be TRBD1 (6 bases). The source is a human donor in a cohort sampled during active COVID-19. Sequencing input: peripheral blood. The CDR3, as DNA: TGTGCCAGCAGGGGGGCCTATGAAAAACTGTTTTTT. Translation gives CASRGAYEKLFF.